The sequence of this T cell receptor (beta chain) was determined in a study of cytomegalovirus exposure and HLA in healthy donors. CDR1 MNHEY and CDR2 SVGAGI come from the germline V gene. This CDR3 is 13 amino acids long. Trimming took 5 bases from V and 9 from J; bases not matched to a gene: 7. It was with 60 Vbeta and 13 Jbeta primers that the PCR ran. The data were produced by immunoSEQ multiplex PCR, yet TCRdb's version contains in-frame clones alone and is incomplete. The profile shows 120,000 or so clones, more than 70% of them singletons. A note on this clone: Its antigen is not identified.

Study-level results: Reports showed the classifier diagnosing cytomegalovirus status with high specificity and sensitivity. Reports indicate that TCR beta sequences accurately predicted the HLA-A and HLA-B alleles of most subjects. CMV serostatus was the sole immune exposure data available.

This sequence originates from a man over 45 in good health and CMV-seronegative. Sequencing was performed on PBMCs. This chain joins TRBV6-5 and TRBJ2-1; 7 bases match TRBD1. This CDR3 reads CASSKKGGLEQFF. The CDR3 region has the DNA TGTGCCAGCAGTAAGAAAGGGGGCCTTGAGCAGTTCTTC.